These 18 T cell receptor beta chains share one sample of origin, sequenced in a study of blood T cell repertoires in COVID-19. Sequencing used immunoSEQ multiplex PCR; TCRdb keeps in-frame clones, though not all of them. The profile covers 300,000 to 400,000 clones, with roughly 86% appearing a single time and around 3% taken by the ten largest. Sequenced material: peripheral blood. Receptor source: a human donor in a cohort sampled during active COVID-19.

V and J are TRBV24-1 and TRBJ2-5, with 10 bases matching TRBD2. Trimming cost V 4 bases and J 7 bases; bases outside gene matches: 8. CDR3 length: 15 amino acids. Germline CDR1 and CDR2: KGHDR and SFDVKD. CDR3 residues: CATSDNSGGAGTQYF. As DNA, the CDR3 is TGTGCCACCAGTGACAACAGCGGGGGGGCAGGGACCCAGTACTTC.

This chain links TRBV6-5 with TRBJ2-5, with a possible D match to TRBD2 (5 bases). Germline CDR1 MNHEY, CDR2 SVGAGI. The CDR3 runs to 14 residues. V gave up 8 bases and J gave up 5 bases, with 18 bases separating them. Here the CDR3 DNA reads TGTGCCAGCCGGACCTCTGGAGGCCCCGAGACCCAGTACTTC. This translates into CASRTSGGPETQYF.

The chain has TRBV27 and TRBJ2-5; a possible D gene is TRBD1 (5 bases). CDR1 is MNHEY, CDR2 SMNVEV, per germline (reference sequence). Deletions cut 5 bases from V and 3 bases from J, with 16 bases between. This CDR3 has 15 residues. The CDR3 DNA is TGTGCCAGCAGTCCCTCAGGGAATATTGAAGAGACCCAGTACTTC. Amino acids: CASSPSGNIEETQYF.

This CDR3 reads CASSLALIETQYF. The DNA of the CDR3 is TGTGCCAGCAGCTTAGCCCTAATCGAGACCCAGTACTTC. V gene TRBV7-2 combines with J gene TRBJ2-5, with unresolved D. Trimming left V 0 bases short and J 5 bases short, with 7 bases between. The germline CDR1 and CDR2 sequences are SGHTA and FQGNSA. The CDR3 sequence is 13 residues long.

In this sample, this clone turned up a few times. This chain connects TRBV29-1 to TRBJ1-2, with 9 bases fitting TRBD1. From germline, CDR1 is SQVTM and CDR2 ANQGSEA. The V segment lost 7 bases and the J segment 5 bases; nucleotides outside the gene matches: 8. The CDR3 covers 13 residues. CDR3: CSGGDRAYYGYTF. Written as DNA, the CDR3 is TGCAGCGGGGGGGACAGGGCATATTATGGCTACACCTTC.

This chain connects TRBV28 to TRBJ2-1; D might be TRBD1 (6 bases). CDR1 and CDR2 (germline): MDHEN, SYDVKM. V was pared by 7 bases and J by 0 bases, with 13 bases between. The CDR3 runs to 15 residues. CDR3 bases: TGTGCCAGCATTATCGACAGGAGCTCCTACAATGAGCAGTTCTTC. This codes for CASIIDRSSYNEQFF.

The J gene is TRBJ2-7, the V gene TRBV5-1; D is possibly TRBD1 (5 bases). Trimming took off 6 bases at V and 1 base at J, with 17 bases between the two ends. The germline gives CDR1 SGHRS, CDR2 YFSETQ. The CDR3 loop spans 15 amino acids. The CDR3 DNA reads as TGCGCCAGCAACACTTTTTCGTCAGGGTCCTACGAGCAGTACTTC. Residues: CASNTFSSGSYEQYF.

This clone was seen more than once but under ten times. V gene TRBV7-9 combines with J gene TRBJ1-1, with D uncertain. The germline V gene encodes CDR1 SEHNR and CDR2 FQNEAQ (reference sequence). V lost 8 bases and J lost 4, with 8 bases in between. The CDR3 covers 11 residues. The CDR3 nucleotides are TGTGCCAGCGAAGGGAGCACTGAAGCTTTCTTT. This encodes CASEGSTEAFF.

The chain uses TRBV3-1 (or the pseudogene TRBV3-2) and TRBJ2-1, with 9 nucleotides matching TRBD1. The CDR3 length is 15 residues. V shed 4 bases, J shed 3 bases, and the junction held 4 bases outside the gene matches. Germline-derived CDR1 and CDR2 are LGHDT and YNNKEL (reference sequence). Here the CDR3 DNA reads TGTGCCAGCAGCCTACCGGACAGGGGCTACAATGAGCAGTTCTTC. This sequence encodes CASSLPDRGYNEQFF.

This chain connects TRBV10-3 to TRBJ1-1; the match to TRBD1 covers 8 bases. Germline CDR1 ENHRY, CDR2 SYGVKD. CDR3 size: 14 residues. Unmatched junction bases numbered 7, after V lost 3 bases and J lost 7 bases. CDR3 sequence reads: CAISEKTQGDEAFF. In DNA form, the CDR3 reads TGTGCCATCAGTGAAAAGACACAGGGGGATGAAGCTTTCTTT.

The chain recombines TRBV28 with TRBJ1-2, with D perhaps matching TRBD1 (5 bases). The CDR3 loop spans 18 amino acids. Between the trimmed V and J ends, which lost 4 bases and 0 bases, there was a span of 21 bases. CDR1 and CDR2 from the germline V gene are MDHEN and SYDVKM. CDR3 protein: CASSSSGRGGVANYGYTF. CDR3 in DNA: TGTGCCAGCAGTTCGTCCGGGAGGGGTGGTGTAGCTAACTATGGCTACACCTTC.

V is TRBV5-1 and J is TRBJ2-2, with D perhaps TRBD2 (5 bases). The CDR3 runs to 15 residues. Trimming pared 5 bases from V and 1 base from J, leaving 12 bases between. The germline V gene encodes CDR1 SGHRS and CDR2 YFSETQ. CDR3 loop: CASRRVARNTGELFF. In DNA form, the CDR3 reads TGCGCCAGCAGACGGGTAGCGAGGAACACCGGGGAGCTGTTTTTT.

This clone was counted once. The V and J genes are TRBV2 and TRBJ1-4; a weak D match, TRBD1 (5 bases). The germline V gene encodes CDR1 SNHLY and CDR2 FYNNEI. There are 11 residues in the CDR3. Trimming cost V 5 bases and J 11 bases, with 9 bases left between them. Here the CDR3 DNA reads TGTGCCAGCAGTTCCGGGGGGAAACTGTTTTTT. Protein sequence: CASSSGGKLFF. Based on the CDR3 plus reference TRBV2 and TRBJ1-4, the full variable domain is EPEVTQTPSHQVTQMGQEVILRCVPISNHLYFYWYRQILGQKVEFLVSFYNNEISEKSEIFDDQFSVERPDGSNFTLKIRSTKLEDSAMYFCASSSGGKLFFGSGTQLSVL.

The chain links TRBV5-1 to TRBJ2-3; the D is unclear. V dropped 3 bases and J dropped 2 bases, with 10 bases sitting between them. From germline, CDR1 is SGHRS and CDR2 YFSETQ. CDR3 length equals 14 residues. The CDR3 DNA is TGCGCCAGCAGCTCCCTACAGAACACAGATACGCAGTATTTT. The encoded protein is CASSSLQNTDTQYF.

This clone was recorded once. The rearrangement links TRBV7-7 to TRBJ2-1, with 12 nucleotides matching TRBD2. With 5 bases clipped from V and 10 bases from J, the junction kept 6 bases outside the gene matches. The length of the CDR3 is 14 residues. Germline V gives CDR1 SSHAT, CDR2 FNYEAQ (reference sequence). The CDR3 reads CASSPTTSGREQFF. CDR3 bases: TGTGCCAGCAGCCCCACTACTAGCGGGAGGGAGCAGTTCTTC.

V usage is TRBV7-9 and J usage is TRBJ2-5; the D gene is possibly TRBD2 (5 bases). The CDR3 consists of 15 residues. CDR1 is SEHNR and CDR2 is FQNEAQ in the germline V gene (reference sequence). Trimming took 5 bases from V and 4 from J, leaving 17 bases between them. CDR3 sequence (DNA): TGTGCCAGCAGCATGTACGGGTCAGAGGGAGAGACCCAGTACTTC. Its protein is CASSMYGSEGETQYF.

V and J are TRBV2 and TRBJ2-7; maybe TRBD1 (6 bases). Between the trimmed V and J ends, which lost 5 bases and 11 bases, there was a span of 16 bases. The CDR3 is 12 amino acids. Germline CDR1 reads SNHLY; CDR2 reads FYNNEI. Here the CDR3 DNA reads TGTGCCAGCAGTCCCGAAGGGGGAAGGGAGTACTTC. Protein sequence: CASSPEGGREYF.

The chain is built from TRBV7-3 and TRBJ2-2, with TRBD2 identical over 9 bases. V trimming: 1 base; J trimming: 6 bases; junction bases outside the gene matches: 9. CDR1 and CDR2 from the germline V gene are SGHTA and FQGTGA. CDR3 size: 17 residues. The CDR3 spells CASSLRGGSGSAGELFF. Written as DNA, the CDR3 is TGTGCCAGCAGCTTAAGAGGGGGTAGCGGGAGCGCCGGGGAGCTGTTTTTT. The whole variable domain, filled in from reference TRBV7-3 and TRBJ2-2, reads GAGVSQTPSNKVTEKGKYVELRCDPISGHTALYWYRQSLGQGPEFLIYFQGTGAADDSGLPNDRFFAVRPEGSVSTLKIQRTERGDSAVYLCASSLRGGSGSAGELFFGEGSRLTVL.